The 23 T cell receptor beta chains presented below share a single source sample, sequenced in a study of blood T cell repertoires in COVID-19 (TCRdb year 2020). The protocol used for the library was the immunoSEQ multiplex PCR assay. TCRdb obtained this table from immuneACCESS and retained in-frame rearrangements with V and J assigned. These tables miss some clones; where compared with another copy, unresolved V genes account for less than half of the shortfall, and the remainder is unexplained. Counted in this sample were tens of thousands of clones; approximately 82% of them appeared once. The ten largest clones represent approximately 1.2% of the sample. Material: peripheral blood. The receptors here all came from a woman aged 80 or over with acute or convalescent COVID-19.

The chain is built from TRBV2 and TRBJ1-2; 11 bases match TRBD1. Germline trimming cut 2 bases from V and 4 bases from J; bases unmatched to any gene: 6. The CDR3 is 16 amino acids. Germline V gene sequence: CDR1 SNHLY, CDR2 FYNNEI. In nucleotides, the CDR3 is TGTGCCAGCAGTGAACCTCGGACAGGGGGCAGCTATGGCTACACCTTC. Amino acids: CASSEPRTGGSYGYTF.

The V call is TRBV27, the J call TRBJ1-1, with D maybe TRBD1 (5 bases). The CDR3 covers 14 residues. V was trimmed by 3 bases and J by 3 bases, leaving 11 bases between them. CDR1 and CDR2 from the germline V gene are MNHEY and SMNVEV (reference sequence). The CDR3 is CASSFRQTDTEAFF. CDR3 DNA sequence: TGTGCCAGCAGTTTCAGACAGACTGACACTGAAGCTTTCTTT.

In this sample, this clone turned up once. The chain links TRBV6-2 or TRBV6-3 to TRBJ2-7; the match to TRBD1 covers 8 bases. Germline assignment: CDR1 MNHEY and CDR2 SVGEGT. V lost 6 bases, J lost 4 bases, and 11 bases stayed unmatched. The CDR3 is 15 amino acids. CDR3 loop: CASRPGTGPAYEQYF. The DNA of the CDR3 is TGTGCCAGCAGACCTGGGACAGGCCCGGCTTACGAGCAGTACTTC.

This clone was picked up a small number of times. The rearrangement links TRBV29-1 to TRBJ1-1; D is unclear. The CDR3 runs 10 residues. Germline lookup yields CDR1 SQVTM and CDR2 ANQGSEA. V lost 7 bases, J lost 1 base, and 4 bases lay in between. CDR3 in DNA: TGCAGCGCCAAGAACACTGAAGCTTTCTTT. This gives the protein CSAKNTEAFF.

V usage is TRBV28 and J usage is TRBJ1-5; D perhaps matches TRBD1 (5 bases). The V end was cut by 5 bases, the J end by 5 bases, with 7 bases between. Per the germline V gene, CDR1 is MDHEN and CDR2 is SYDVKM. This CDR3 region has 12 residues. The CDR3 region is CASSQQDQPQHF. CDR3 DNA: TGTGCCAGCAGTCAACAGGATCAGCCCCAGCATTTT. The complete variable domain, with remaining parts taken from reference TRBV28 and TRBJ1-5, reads DVKVTQSSRYLVKRTGEKVFLECVQDMDHENMFWYRQDPGLGLRLIYFSYDVKMKEKGDIPEGYSVSREKKERFSLILESASTNQTSMYLCASSQQDQPQHFGDGTRLSIL.

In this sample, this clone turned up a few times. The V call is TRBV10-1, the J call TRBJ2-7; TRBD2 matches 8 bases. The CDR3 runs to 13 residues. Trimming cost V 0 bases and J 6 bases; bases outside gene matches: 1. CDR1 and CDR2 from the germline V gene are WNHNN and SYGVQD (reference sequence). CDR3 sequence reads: CASSESGLAEQYF. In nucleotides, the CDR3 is TGCGCCAGCAGTGAGTCAGGACTAGCCGAGCAGTACTTC.

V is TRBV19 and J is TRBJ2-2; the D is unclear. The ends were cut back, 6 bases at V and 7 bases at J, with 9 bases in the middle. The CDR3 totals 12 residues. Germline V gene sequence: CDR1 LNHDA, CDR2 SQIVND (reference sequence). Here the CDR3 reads CASSPISGELFF. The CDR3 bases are TGTGCCAGTAGCCCGATTAGCGGGGAGCTGTTTTTT.

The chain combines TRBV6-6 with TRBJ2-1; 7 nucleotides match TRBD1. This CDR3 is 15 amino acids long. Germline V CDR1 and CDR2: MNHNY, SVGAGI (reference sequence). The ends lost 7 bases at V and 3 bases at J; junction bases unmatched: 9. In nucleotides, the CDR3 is TGTGCCAGCATCCCCGACGGGACAGTCTACAATGAGCAGTTCTTC. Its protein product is CASIPDGTVYNEQFF.

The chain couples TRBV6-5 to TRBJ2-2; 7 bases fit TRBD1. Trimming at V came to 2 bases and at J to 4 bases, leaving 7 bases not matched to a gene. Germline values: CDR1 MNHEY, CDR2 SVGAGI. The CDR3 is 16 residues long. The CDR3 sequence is CASSYPTAGGTGELFF. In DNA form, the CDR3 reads TGTGCCAGCAGTTACCCGACCGCAGGGGGCACCGGGGAGCTGTTTTTT.

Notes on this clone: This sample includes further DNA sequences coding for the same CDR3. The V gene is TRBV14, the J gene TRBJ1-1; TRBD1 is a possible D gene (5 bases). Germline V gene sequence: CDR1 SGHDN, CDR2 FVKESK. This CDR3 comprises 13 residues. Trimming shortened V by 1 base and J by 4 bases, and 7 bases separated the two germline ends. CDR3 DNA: TGTGCCAGCAGCCAAGGTCAGGGCACTGAAGCTTTCTTT. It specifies CASSQGQGTEAFF.

The CDR3 here is CASSLFNYGYTF. As DNA, the CDR3 is TGTGCCAGCAGCCTTTTCAACTATGGCTACACCTTC. The V and J genes are TRBV28 and TRBJ1-2; D ambiguous. The CDR3 spans 12 residues. V dropped 6 bases and J dropped 2 bases, with 7 bases sitting between them. Germline assignment: CDR1 MDHEN and CDR2 SYDVKM.

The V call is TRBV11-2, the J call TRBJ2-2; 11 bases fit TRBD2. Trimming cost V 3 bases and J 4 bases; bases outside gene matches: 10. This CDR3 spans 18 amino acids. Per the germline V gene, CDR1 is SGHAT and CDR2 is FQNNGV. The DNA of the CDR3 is TGTGCCAGCAGCTTGACTAGCGGGGAGATGGGGAGCACCGGGGAGCTGTTTTTT. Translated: CASSLTSGEMGSTGELFF.

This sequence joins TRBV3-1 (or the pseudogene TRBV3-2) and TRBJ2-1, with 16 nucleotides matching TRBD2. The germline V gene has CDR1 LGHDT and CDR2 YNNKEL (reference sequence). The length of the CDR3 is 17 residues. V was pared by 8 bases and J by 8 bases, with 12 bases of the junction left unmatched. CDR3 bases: TGTGCCAGCCGACAGTCCGGGACTAGCGGGAGGGCATATGAGCAGTTCTTC. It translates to CASRQSGTSGRAYEQFF.

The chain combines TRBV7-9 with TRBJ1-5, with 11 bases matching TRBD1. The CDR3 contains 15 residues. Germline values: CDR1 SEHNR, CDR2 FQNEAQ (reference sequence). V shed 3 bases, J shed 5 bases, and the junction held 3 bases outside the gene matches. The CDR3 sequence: CASSLGTGGDQPQHF. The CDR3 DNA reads TGTGCCAGCAGCTTGGGGACAGGGGGAGATCAGCCCCAGCATTTT.

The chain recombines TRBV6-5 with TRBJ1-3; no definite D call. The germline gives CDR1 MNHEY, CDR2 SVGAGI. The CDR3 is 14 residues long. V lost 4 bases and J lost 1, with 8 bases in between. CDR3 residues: CASSFGASGNTIYF. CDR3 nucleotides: TGTGCCAGCAGTTTCGGAGCGTCTGGAAACACCATATATTTT.

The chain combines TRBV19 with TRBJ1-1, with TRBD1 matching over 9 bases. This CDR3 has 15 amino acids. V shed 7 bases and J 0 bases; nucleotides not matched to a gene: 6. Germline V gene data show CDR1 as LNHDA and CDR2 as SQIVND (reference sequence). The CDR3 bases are TGTGCCAGTAAGCCAGGACAGGGGATGAACACTGAAGCTTTCTTT. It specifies CASKPGQGMNTEAFF.

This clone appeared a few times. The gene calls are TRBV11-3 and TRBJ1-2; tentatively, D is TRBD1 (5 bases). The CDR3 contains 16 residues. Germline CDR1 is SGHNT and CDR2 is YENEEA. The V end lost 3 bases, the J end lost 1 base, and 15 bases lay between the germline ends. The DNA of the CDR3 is TGTGCCAGCAGCTTCTTACTACACAGGAATAACTATGGCTACACCTTC. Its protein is CASSFLLHRNNYGYTF.

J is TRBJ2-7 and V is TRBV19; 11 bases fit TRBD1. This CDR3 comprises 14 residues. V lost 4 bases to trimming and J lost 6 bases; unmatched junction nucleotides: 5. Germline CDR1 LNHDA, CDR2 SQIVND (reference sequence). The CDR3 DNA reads TGTGCCAGTAGTAAGTCCGGGACAGGGGGCGAGCAGTACTTC. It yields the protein CASSKSGTGGEQYF.

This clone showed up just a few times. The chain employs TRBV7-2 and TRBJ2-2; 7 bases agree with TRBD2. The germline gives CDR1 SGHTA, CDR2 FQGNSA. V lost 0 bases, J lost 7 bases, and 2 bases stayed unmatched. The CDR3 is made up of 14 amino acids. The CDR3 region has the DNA TGTGCCAGCAGCTTAGCGGGGAGGGTCGGGGAGCTGTTTTTT. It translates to CASSLAGRVGELFF.

The DNA for the CDR3 is TGTGCCAGTAGTGCATATCTACAGGGGAAGACTGAAGCTTTCTTT. The encoded protein is CASSAYLQGKTEAFF. The V gene is TRBV19, the J gene TRBJ1-1, with 7 bases fitting TRBD1. CDR1 and CDR2 from the germline V gene are LNHDA and SQIVND (reference sequence). With 5 bases clipped from V and 5 bases from J, the junction kept 11 bases outside the gene matches. There are 15 residues in the CDR3.

Here the CDR3 DNA reads TGTGCCAGCAGCCCTAACGTAGACAGTGAAGCTTTCTTT. Its translation is CASSPNVDSEAFF. J is TRBJ1-1 and V is TRBV9; perhaps TRBD1 as D (5 bases). Per the germline V gene, CDR1 is SGDLS and CDR2 is YYNGEE. With 4 bases removed from V and 7 bases from J, the gap between germline ends came to 14 bases. The CDR3 length is 13 residues.

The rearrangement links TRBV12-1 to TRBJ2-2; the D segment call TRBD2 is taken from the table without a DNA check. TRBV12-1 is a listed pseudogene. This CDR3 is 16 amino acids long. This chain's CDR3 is CASSRIDSLATGELFF. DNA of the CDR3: TGTGCCAGCAGCCGAATTGACTCCCTGGCGACCGGGGAGCTGTTTTTT.

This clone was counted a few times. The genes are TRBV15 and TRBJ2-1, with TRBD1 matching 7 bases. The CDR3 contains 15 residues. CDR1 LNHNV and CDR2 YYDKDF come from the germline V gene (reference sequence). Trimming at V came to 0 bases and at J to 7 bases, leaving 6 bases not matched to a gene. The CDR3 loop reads CATSRDGDRPNEQFF. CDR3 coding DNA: TGTGCCACCAGCAGAGACGGGGACAGACCAAATGAGCAGTTCTTC. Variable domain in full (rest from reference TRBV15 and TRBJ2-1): DAMVIQNPRYQVTQFGKPVTLSCSQTLNHNVMYWYQQKSSQAPKLLFHYYDKDFNNEADTPDNFQSRRPNTSFCFLDIRSPGLGDTAMYLCATSRDGDRPNEQFFGPGTRLTVL.